The source of this TCR beta chain is a study of breast tumors, draining lymph nodes, adjacent tissues. Study-level points and caveats: The lymph node origin of tumor T cells was framed as consistent with a hypothesis, not demonstrated. Tumors had less TCR diversity than lymph nodes, more than nontumor tissue. Compared with basal-like, luminal-like tumors shared significantly more repertoire with nontumor tissue. Data fit most tumor T cells coming from lymph node, expanding in tumor.

For this clonotype: The antigen is undetermined.

In TCRdb, the multiplex PCR reads were re-called with MiXCR into one record per CDR3 protein. Of about 130,000 distinct CDR3 sequences listed, less than 20% were seen once; the top ten hold approximately 3.5%. The germline CDR1 and CDR2 sequences are SGHRS and YFSETQ. The V and J ends lost 6 bases and 5 bases respectively, with 15 bases between them. This CDR3 spans 14 amino acids. Breast cancer patients provided tissue from their axillary draining lymph nodes. This chain connects TRBV5-1 to TRBJ1-5; D is unresolved. Sequencing was carried out using axillary lymph node tissue. This clonotype was obtained from a female donor with breast cancer. Some clones in this sample may be carry-over from other donors' samples. The CDR3 spells CASIFISYDQPQHF. The CDR3 DNA reads as TGCGCCAGCATTTTTATCTCGTACGATCAGCCCCAGCATTTT.